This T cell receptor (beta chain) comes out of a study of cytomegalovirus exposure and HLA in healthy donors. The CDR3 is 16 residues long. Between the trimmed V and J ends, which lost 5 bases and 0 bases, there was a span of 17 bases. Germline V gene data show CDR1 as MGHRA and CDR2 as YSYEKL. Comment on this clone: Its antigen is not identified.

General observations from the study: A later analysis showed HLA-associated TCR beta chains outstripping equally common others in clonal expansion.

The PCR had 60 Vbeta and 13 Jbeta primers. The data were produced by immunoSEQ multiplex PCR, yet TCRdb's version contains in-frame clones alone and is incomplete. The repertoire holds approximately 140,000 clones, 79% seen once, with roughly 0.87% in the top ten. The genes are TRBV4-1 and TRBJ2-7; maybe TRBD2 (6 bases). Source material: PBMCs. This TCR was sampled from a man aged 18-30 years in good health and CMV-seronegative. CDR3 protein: CASSRSPAEGSYEQYF. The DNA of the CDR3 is TGCGCCAGCAGCAGGTCCCCGGCGGAGGGCTCCTACGAGCAGTACTTC.